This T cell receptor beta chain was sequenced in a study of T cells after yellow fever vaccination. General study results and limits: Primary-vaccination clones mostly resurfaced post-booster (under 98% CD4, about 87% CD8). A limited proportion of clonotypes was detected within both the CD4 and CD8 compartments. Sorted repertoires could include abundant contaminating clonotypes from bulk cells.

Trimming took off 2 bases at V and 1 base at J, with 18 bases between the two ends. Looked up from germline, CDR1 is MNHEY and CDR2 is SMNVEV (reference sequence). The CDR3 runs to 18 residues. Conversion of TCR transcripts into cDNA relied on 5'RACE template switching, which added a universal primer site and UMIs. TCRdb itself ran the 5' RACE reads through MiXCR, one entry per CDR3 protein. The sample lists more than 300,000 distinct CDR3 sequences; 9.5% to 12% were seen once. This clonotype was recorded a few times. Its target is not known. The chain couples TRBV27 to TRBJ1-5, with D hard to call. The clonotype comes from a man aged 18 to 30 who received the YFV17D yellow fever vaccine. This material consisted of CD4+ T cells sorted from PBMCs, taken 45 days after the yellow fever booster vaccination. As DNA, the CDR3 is TGTGCCAGCAGTTTAATTGCAAGAGGGAGAGGAAGCAATCAGCCCCAGCATTTT. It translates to CASSLIARGRGSNQPQHF.